This entry is about one TCR beta chain. The data originate from a study of blood T cell repertoires in COVID-19. Overall study: Donors in the United States, Italy and Spain gave samples during acute or convalescent COVID-19. Nucleic acid was either cDNA or gDNA, and it came from T cells, B-cell-depleted T cells, or PBMCs.

CDR1 is LNHNV and CDR2 is YYDKDF in the germline V gene (reference sequence). The CDR3 loop spans 17 amino acids. Trimming shortened V by 1 base and J by 0 bases, and 13 bases separated the two germline ends. The authors' processing: Amplification of reference gene primers provided the estimated nucleated cell counts. The protocol was immunoSEQ multiplex PCR, while the TCRdb copy is restricted to in-frame clones and leaves out a portion. V and J calls and clone size come straight from that table; D and trimming were deduced from the DNA. The sample carries approximately 45,000 clones, about nine tenths recorded once.

This chain joins TRBV15 and TRBJ2-1; the D gene is possibly TRBD1 (5 bases). The TCR was taken from a human donor in a cohort sampled during active COVID-19. The sample taken for sequencing was peripheral blood. The CDR3 nucleotides are TGTGCCACCAGCAGAGCCCTGACAGTTCACTCCTACAATGAGCAGTTCTTC. Its protein is CATSRALTVHSYNEQFF.